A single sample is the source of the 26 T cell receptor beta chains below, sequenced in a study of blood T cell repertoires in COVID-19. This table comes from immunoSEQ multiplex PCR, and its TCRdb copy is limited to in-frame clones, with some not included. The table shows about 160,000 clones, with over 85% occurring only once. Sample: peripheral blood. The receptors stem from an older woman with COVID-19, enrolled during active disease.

The CDR3: CASSTNSRTGGQELFF. The CDR3 DNA reads as TGTGCCAGTAGTACGAACAGCAGGACAGGGGGACAGGAGCTGTTTTTT. V usage is TRBV19 and J usage is TRBJ2-2; 10 positions match TRBD1. The V gene end was trimmed by 4 bases and the J gene end by 10 bases; junction bases not matched to a gene: 12. The CDR3 runs to 16 residues. The germline CDR1 and CDR2 sequences are LNHDA and SQIVND (reference sequence).

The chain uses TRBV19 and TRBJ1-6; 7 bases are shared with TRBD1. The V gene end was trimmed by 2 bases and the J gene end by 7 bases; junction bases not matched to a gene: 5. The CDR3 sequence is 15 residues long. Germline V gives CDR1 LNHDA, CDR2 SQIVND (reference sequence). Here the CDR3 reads CASSITGTANSPLHF. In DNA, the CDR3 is TGTGCCAGTAGTATAACCGGGACAGCCAATTCACCCCTCCACTTT.

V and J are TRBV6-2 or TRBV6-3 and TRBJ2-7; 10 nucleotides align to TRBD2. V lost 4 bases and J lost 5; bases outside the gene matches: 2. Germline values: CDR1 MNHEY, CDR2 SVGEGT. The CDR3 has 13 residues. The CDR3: CASSFSGGNEQYF. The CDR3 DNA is TGTGCCAGCAGTTTTAGCGGGGGGAACGAGCAGTACTTC.

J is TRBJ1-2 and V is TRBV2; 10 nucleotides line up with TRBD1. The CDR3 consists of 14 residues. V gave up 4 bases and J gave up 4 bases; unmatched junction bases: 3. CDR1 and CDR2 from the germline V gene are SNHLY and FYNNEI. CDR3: CASSGQGAGYGYTF. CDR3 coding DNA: TGTGCCAGCAGTGGACAGGGGGCTGGCTATGGCTACACCTTC.

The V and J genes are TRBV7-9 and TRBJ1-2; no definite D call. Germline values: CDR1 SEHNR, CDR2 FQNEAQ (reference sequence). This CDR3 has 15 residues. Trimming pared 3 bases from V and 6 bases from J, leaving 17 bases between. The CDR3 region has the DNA TGTGCCAGCAGCTTGGGTTGGAGACGGGAACATGGCTACACCTTC. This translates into CASSLGWRREHGYTF.

The CDR3 sequence is CASSNDRGALFF. DNA for the CDR3: TGTGCCAGCAGCAATGACAGGGGTGCTTTGTTTTTT. V and J are TRBV7-9 and TRBJ1-4, with TRBD1 identical over 8 bases. The CDR3 is 12 amino acids. With 5 bases clipped from V and 15 bases from J, the junction kept 8 bases outside the gene matches. CDR1 is SEHNR and CDR2 is FQNEAQ in the germline V gene (reference sequence).

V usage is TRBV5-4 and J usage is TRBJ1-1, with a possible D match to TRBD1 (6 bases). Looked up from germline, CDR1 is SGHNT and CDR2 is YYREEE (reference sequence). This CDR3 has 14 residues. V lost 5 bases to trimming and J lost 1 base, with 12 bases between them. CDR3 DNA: TGTGCCAGCAGACAGGGCGGCCGGAACACTGAAGCTTTCTTT. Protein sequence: CASRQGGRNTEAFF. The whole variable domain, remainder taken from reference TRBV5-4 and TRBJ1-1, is ETGVTQSPTHLIKTRGQQVTLRCSSQSGHNTVSWYQQALGQGPQFIFQYYREEENGRGNFPPRFSGLQFPNYSSELNVNALELDDSALYLCASRQGGRNTEAFFGQGTRLTVV.

The CDR3 loop reads CASSERGTANEKLFF. CDR3 nucleotide sequence: TGTGCCAGCAGTGAAAGGGGTACTGCTAATGAAAAACTGTTTTTT. V and J are TRBV25-1 and TRBJ1-4; tentative D call: TRBD1 (5 bases). CDR3 length equals 15 residues. Trimming shortened V by 2 bases and J by 3 bases, and 10 bases separated the two germline ends. The germline CDR1 and CDR2 sequences are MGHDK and SYGVNS.

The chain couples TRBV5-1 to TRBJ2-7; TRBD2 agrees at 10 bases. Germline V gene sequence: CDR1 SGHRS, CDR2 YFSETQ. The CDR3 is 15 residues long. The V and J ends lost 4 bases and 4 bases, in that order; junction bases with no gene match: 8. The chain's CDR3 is CASSVRLAGVYEQYF. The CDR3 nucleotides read TGCGCCAGCAGCGTTCGACTAGCGGGCGTGTACGAGCAGTACTTC. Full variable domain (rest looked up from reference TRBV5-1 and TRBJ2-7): KAGVTQTPRYLIKTRGQQVTLSCSPISGHRSVSWYQQTPGQGLQFLFEYFSETQRNKGNFPGRFSGRQFSNSRSEMNVSTLELGDSALYLCASSVRLAGVYEQYFGPGTRLTVT.

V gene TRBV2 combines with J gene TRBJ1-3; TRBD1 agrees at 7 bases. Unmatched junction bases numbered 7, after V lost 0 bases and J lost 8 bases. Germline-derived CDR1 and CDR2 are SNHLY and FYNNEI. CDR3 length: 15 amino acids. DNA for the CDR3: TGTGCCAGCAGTGAAGCCACAGGGGTTATGTACACCATATATTTT. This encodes CASSEATGVMYTIYF.

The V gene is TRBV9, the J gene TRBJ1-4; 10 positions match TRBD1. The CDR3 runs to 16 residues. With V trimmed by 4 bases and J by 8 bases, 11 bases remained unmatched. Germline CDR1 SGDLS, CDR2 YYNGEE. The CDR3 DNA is TGTGCCAGCAGCCTAGCTGAGGGACAGGGGCGCGAAAAACTGTTTTTT. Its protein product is CASSLAEGQGREKLFF.

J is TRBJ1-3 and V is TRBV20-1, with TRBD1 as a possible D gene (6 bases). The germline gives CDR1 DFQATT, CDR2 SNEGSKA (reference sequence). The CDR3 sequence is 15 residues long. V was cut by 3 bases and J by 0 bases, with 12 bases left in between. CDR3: CSASAGHSSGNTIYF. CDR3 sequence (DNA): TGCAGTGCTAGTGCGGGACACAGCTCTGGAAACACCATATATTTT.

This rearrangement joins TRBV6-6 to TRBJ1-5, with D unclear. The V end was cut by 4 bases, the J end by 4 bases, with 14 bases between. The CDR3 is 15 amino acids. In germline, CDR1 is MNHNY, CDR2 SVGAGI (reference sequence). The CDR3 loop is CASSSLGESNQPQHF. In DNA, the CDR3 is TGTGCCAGCAGTTCACTCGGGGAAAGTAATCAGCCCCAGCATTTT.

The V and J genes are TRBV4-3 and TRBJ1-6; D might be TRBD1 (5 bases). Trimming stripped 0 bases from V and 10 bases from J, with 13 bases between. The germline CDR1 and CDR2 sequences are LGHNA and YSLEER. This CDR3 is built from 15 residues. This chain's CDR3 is CASSQDPAGQSPLHF. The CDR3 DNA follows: TGCGCCAGCAGCCAAGATCCTGCAGGGCAGTCACCCCTCCACTTT.

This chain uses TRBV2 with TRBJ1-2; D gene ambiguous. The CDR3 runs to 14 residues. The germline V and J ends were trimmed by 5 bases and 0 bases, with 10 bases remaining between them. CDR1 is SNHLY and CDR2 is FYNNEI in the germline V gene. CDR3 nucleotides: TGTGCCAGCAGTACCGGGAATACTAACTATGGCTACACCTTC. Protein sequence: CASSTGNTNYGYTF.

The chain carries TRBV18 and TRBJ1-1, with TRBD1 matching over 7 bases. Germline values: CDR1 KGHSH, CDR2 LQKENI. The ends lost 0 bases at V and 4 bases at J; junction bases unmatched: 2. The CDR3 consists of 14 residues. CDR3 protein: CASSPPTGSTEAFF. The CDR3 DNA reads TGTGCCAGCTCACCACCGACAGGGAGCACTGAAGCTTTCTTT.

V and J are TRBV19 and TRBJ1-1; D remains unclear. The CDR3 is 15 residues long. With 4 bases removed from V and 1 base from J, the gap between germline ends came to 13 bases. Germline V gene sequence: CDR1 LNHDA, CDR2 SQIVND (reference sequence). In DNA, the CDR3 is TGTGCCAGTAGTACGGGATTAGAGGGGAACACTGAAGCTTTCTTT. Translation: CASSTGLEGNTEAFF.

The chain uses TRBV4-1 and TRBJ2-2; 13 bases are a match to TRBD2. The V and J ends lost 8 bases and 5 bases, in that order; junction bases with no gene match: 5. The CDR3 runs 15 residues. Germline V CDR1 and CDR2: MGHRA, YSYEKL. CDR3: CASRGTSGDTGELFF. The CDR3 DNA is TGCGCCAGCCGAGGGACTAGCGGGGATACCGGGGAGCTGTTTTTT.

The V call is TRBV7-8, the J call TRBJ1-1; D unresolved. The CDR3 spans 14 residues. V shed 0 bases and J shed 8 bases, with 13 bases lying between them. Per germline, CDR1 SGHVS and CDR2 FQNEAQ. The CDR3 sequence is CASSLAGVGHEAFF. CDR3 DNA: TGTGCCAGCAGCTTAGCGGGAGTGGGTCACGAAGCTTTCTTT.

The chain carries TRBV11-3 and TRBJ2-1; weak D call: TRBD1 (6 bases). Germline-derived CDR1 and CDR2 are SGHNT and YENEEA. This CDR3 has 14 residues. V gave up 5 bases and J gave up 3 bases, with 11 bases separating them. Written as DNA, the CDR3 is TGTGCCAGCAGCAGGGGACAAAACTACAATGAGCAGTTCTTC. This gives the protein CASSRGQNYNEQFF.

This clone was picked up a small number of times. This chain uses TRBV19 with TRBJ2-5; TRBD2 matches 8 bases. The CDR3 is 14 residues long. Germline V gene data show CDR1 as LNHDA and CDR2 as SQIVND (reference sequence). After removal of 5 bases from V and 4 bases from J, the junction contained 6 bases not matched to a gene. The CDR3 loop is CASSATGTRETQYF. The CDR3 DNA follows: TGTGCCAGTAGTGCGACCGGGACTAGAGAGACCCAGTACTTC. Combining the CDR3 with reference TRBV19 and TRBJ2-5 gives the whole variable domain DGGITQSPKYLFRKEGQNVTLSCEQNLNHDAMYWYRQDPGQGLRLIYYSQIVNDFQKGDIAEGYSVSREKKESFPLTVTSAQKNPTAFYLCASSATGTRETQYFGPGTRLLVL.

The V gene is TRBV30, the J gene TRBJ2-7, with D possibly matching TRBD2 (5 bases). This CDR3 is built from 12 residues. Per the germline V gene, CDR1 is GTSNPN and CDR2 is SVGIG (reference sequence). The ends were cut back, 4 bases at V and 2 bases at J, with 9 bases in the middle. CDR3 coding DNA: TGTGCCTGGAAGGACTCTCCCTACGAGCAGTACTTC. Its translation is CAWKDSPYEQYF. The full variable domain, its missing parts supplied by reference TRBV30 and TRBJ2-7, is SQTIHQWPATLVQPVGSPLSLECTVEGTSNPNLYWYRQAAGRGLQLLFYSVGIGQISSEVPQNLSASRPQDRQFILSSKKLLLSDSGFYLCAWKDSPYEQYFGPGTRLTVT.

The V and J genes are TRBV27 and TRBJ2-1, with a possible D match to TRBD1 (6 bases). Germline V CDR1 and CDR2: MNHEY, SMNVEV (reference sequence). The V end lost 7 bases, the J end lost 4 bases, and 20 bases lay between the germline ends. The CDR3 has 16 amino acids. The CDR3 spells CASTLGPGGRYNEQFF. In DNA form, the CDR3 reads TGTGCCAGCACCCTGGGGCCTGGGGGCAGGTACAATGAGCAGTTCTTC.

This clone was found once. DNA of the CDR3: TGCGCCAGCAGCCAAGGGGGCGTCTCTGGAAACACCATATATTTT. It is translated as CASSQGGVSGNTIYF. This chain uses TRBV4-3 with TRBJ1-3; maybe TRBD1 (5 bases). Germline-derived CDR1 and CDR2 are LGHNA and YSLEER. The CDR3 has 15 amino acids. Trimming left V 1 base short and J 0 bases short, with 7 bases between.

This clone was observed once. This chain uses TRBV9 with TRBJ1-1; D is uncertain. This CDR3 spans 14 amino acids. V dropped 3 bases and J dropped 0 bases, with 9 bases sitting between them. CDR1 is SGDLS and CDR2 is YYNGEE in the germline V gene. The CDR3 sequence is CASSDDTLNTEAFF. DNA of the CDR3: TGTGCCAGCAGCGACGACACTTTGAACACTGAAGCTTTCTTT. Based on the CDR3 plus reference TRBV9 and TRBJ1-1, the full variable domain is DSGVTQTPKHLITATGQRVTLRCSPRSGDLSVYWYQQSLDQGLQFLIQYYNGEERAKGNILERFSAQQFPDLHSELNLSSLELGDSALYFCASSDDTLNTEAFFGQGTRLTVV.

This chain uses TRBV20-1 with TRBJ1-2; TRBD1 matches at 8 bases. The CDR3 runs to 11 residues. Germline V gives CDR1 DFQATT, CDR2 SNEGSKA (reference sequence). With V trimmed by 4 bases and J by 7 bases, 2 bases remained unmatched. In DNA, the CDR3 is TGCAGTGCTACGACAGGGGTTGGCTACACCTTC. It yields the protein CSATTGVGYTF.